The rows below give T cell receptor beta chains drawn from one sample of a study of early T cells in non-severe SARS-CoV-2 infection. TCRdb redid the calling of the 5' RACE reads with MiXCR, one entry per CDR3 protein. Among roughly 9,200 distinct CDR3 sequences listed, more than 4.5% were seen once. The source material was whole blood. All receptors come from an adult who was a healthcare worker with PCR-confirmed SARS-CoV-2 infection or an uninfected control (not recorded which). The CDR3 runs from the conserved cysteine through the conserved F or W. The D gene is left open where the match is weak. Size values are once, few and many counts, or a class for expanded clones, and some rows have none.

>TRBV24-1|TRBJ1-1|many|NA
TGTGCCACCAGTGACAAGGGGTCCCGGGCTTTCTTT
CATSDKGSRAFF
>TRBV11-2|TRBJ2-1|many|TRBD2
TGTGCCAGCAGCTTAGTCACTAGCGGGAGTATAAATGAGCAGTTCTTC
CASSLVTSGSINEQFF
>TRBV28|TRBJ2-7|many|NA
TGTGCCAGCAGCTACAATCGGGTCTTCTACGAGCAGTACTTC
CASSYNRVFYEQYF
>TRBV12-3/TRBV12-4|TRBJ2-2|many|TRBD2
TGTGCCAGCAGCCCGGACAGGTCCAGCGGGAGGGGTACCGGGGAGCTGTTTTTT
CASSPDRSSGRGTGELFF
>TRBV18|TRBJ1-2|medium-sized|NA
TGTGCCAGCTCACCGTTCGAGGGGAACTATGGCTACACCTTC
CASSPFEGNYGYTF
>TRBV4-1|TRBJ2-7|many|TRBD2
TGCGCCAGCAGCCAAGGGCCGGGACTAGCCTCCTACGAGCAGTACTTC
CASSQGPGLASYEQYF
>TRBV20-1|TRBJ1-5|many|NA
TGCAGTGCTTCACCCGGGGGACGGGCCTTAAATCAGCCCCAGCATTTT
CSASPGGRALNQPQHF
>TRBV4-3|TRBJ1-2|NA|NA
TGCGCCAGCAGCCAAGATCGACGATTCGGCTACACCTTC
CASSQDRRFGYTF
>TRBV12-3/TRBV12-4|TRBJ2-1|NA|TRBD2
TGTGCCAGCAGTTCGCGCCCTGGGACTAGCGGGAGGGCCAGTGAGCAGTTCTTC
CASSSRPGTSGRASEQFF
>TRBV18|TRBJ1-6|once|NA
TGTGCCAGCTCACCTTCGTACAGGGATAATTCACCCCTCCACTTT
CASSPSYRDNSPLHF
>TRBV10-3|TRBJ1-5|many|NA
TGTGCCATCAACCTACCCCCGGCCGTACATCAGCCCCAGCATTTT
CAINLPPAVHQPQHF
>TRBV4-3|TRBJ2-1|NA|TRBD2
TGCGCCAGCAGCCAAGATCCCCACCGGACTAGTAATTACAATGAGCAGTTCTTC
CASSQDPHRTSNYNEQFF
>TRBV29-1|TRBJ2-4|many|TRBD1
TGCAGCGTTGACAGGGGGCACATTCAGTACTTC
CSVDRGHIQYF
>TRBV5-6|TRBJ2-1|many|NA
TGTGCCAGCAGCTCGGTCCGCCAGGAGCAGTTCTTC
CASSSVRQEQFF
>TRBV7-9|TRBJ2-1|medium-sized|NA
TGTGCCAGCAGCTTAGGGTTCAGGGCTTACAATGAGCAGTTCTTC
CASSLGFRAYNEQFF
>TRBV7-2|TRBJ2-1|many|NA
TGTGCCAGCAGCTACACCGGGAAGCTAAGTGAGCAGTTCTTC
CASSYTGKLSEQFF
>TRBV7-9|TRBJ2-3|medium-sized|NA
TGTGCCAGTTCACGAAGAAGCCCAGATACGCAGTATTTT
CASSRRSPDTQYF
>TRBV9|TRBJ2-5|many|NA
TGTGCCAGCACCCCTCGCCCGGAGCTACAAGAGACCCAGTACTTC
CASTPRPELQETQYF
>TRBV27|TRBJ2-1|many|TRBD2
TGTGCCAGCAGTTCCTCTCTTTGGACTAGCGGGAGCTACAATGAGCAGTTCTTC
CASSSSLWTSGSYNEQFF
>TRBV6-5|TRBJ1-1|NA|NA
TGTGCCAGCAGACCCCCCGAGCGCACTGAAGCTTTCTTT
CASRPPERTEAFF
>TRBV20-1|TRBJ2-1|many|TRBD2
TGCAGTGCTCCCCGATGGACTAGCGGGAGGGCCAACAATGAGCAGTTCTTC
CSAPRWTSGRANNEQFF
>TRBV5-1|TRBJ2-1|NA|TRBD2
TGCGCCAGCAGCTCCGGCCTCTTAGCGGGTTACTCGAATGAGCAGTTCTTC
CASSSGLLAGYSNEQFF
>TRBV7-3|TRBJ2-3|many|NA
TGTGCCAGCAGCTCGGTTGGAGGCACGCAGTATTTT
CASSSVGGTQYF
>TRBV11-2|TRBJ1-1|medium-sized|NA
TGTGCCAGCGGAATGACGGATTACACTGAAGCTTTCTTT
CASGMTDYTEAFF
>TRBV20-1|TRBJ1-2|few|TRBD1
TGCAGTGGAGGGGACAGGGCCAACTATGGCTACACCTTC
CSGGDRANYGYTF
>TRBV21-1|TRBJ1-3|many|NA
TGTGCCAGCAGCAATGCCCAATACATGAGCTCTGGAAACACCATATATTTT
CASSNAQYMSSGNTIYF
>TRBV9|TRBJ1-4|many|TRBD1
TGTGCCAGCAGCGTACAGGGGACAGAGGAAAAACTGTTTTTT
CASSVQGTEEKLFF
>TRBV20-1|TRBJ2-7|NA|TRBD2
TGCAGTGCTAGAGATTCCTTGGCGGGAGGGCGCGAGCAGTACTTC
CSARDSLAGGREQYF
>TRBV20-1|TRBJ2-5|medium-sized|NA
TGCAGTGCAACTAACCGGGGCTACGAGACCCAGTACTTC
CSATNRGYETQYF
>TRBV7-9|TRBJ2-3|few|TRBD2
TGTGCCAGCAGACCCACCCCTGTAACTCGGCTAGCGGTCACAGATACGCAGTATTTT
CASRPTPVTRLAVTDTQYF
>TRBV18|TRBJ1-1|many|NA
TGTGCCAGCTCATATGGACGGGGGAACACTGAAGCTTTCTTT
CASSYGRGNTEAFF
>TRBV12-3/TRBV12-4|TRBJ2-2|medium-sized|TRBD1
TGTGCCAGCAGGCGTACCCGGGACAGGGCCGCCGACACCGGGGAGCTGTTTTTT
CASRRTRDRAADTGELFF
>TRBV30|TRBJ2-6|many|NA
TGTGCCTGGAGTGAAACTAGCAGGGTGTCTGGGGCCAACGTCCTGACTTTC
CAWSETSRVSGANVLTF
>TRBV20-1|TRBJ1-1|medium-sized|TRBD1
TGCAGTGCTAGAGACGTATACAGGGGTCCCAACACTGAAGCTTTCTTT
CSARDVYRGPNTEAFF
>TRBV2|TRBJ2-7|many|TRBD1
TGTGCCAGCAGTGAGACAGGGGAAGACTACGAGCAGTACTTC
CASSETGEDYEQYF
>TRBV28|TRBJ1-1|medium-sized|NA
TGTGCCAGCAGTTTAATACCCGGAACAGGGACCACTGAAGCTTTCTTT
CASSLIPGTGTTEAFF
>TRBV20-1|TRBJ2-7|many|NA
TGCAGTGCTAGAGATCGGGGTAGCGGCCAGCCCCAGCAGTACTTC
CSARDRGSGQPQQYF
>TRBV6-2/TRBV6-3|TRBJ1-1|medium-sized|NA
TGTGCCAGCGGATACCGGGGGGAAGCTTTCTTT
CASGYRGEAFF
>TRBV28|TRBJ1-6|many|TRBD1
TGTGCCATACCGGGACAGGGGGCAGAGTCACCCCTCCACTTT
CAIPGQGAESPLHF
>TRBV5-4|TRBJ2-2|medium-sized|TRBD2
TGTGCCAGCAGCAAGTTAGCGGGGAACACCGGGGAGCTGTTTTTT
CASSKLAGNTGELFF
>TRBV12-3/TRBV12-4|TRBJ2-3|medium-sized|NA
TGTGCCAGCAGTTTGTGGACAGATACGCAGTATTTT
CASSLWTDTQYF
>TRBV11-2|TRBJ2-1|many|NA
TGTGCCAGCAGGCTTCTCAGGGGCAGGACCAGCCGTGAGCAGTTCTTC
CASRLLRGRTSREQFF
>TRBV7-9|TRBJ2-1|medium-sized|NA
TGTGCCAGCAGCCTCTCTTGGGCCCCTTCTAAGGAGCAGTTCTTC
CASSLSWAPSKEQFF
>TRBV12-3/TRBV12-4|TRBJ2-3|medium-sized|NA
TGTGCCAGCAGCCCCCCCGGCCGGGGCACAGATACGCAGTATTTT
CASSPPGRGTDTQYF
>TRBV10-3|TRBJ2-1|many|NA
TGTGCCATCAGTGGGGACGCCCGAGGTGAGCAGTTCTTC
CAISGDARGEQFF
>TRBV6-2/TRBV6-3|TRBJ1-1|medium-sized|NA
TGTGCCAGCAGTTACAGAGACCGGACTGAAGCTTTCTTT
CASSYRDRTEAFF
>TRBV5-1|TRBJ1-4|many|TRBD1
TGCGCCAGCAGGCCGGGACAGGGGACGGATGAAAAACTGTTTTTT
CASRPGQGTDEKLFF
>TRBV27|TRBJ2-7|medium-sized|NA
TGTGCCAGCAGTTTGTGGGATACAAGTGGAGAGCAGTACTTC
CASSLWDTSGEQYF
>TRBV10-1|TRBJ2-2|many|NA
TGCGCCAGCAGCTTCGGACAGTTTTACACCGGGGAGCTGTTTTTT
CASSFGQFYTGELFF
>TRBV5-1|TRBJ2-5|medium-sized|TRBD2
TGCGCCAGCAGCCCGCATAACGGCGGAACTAGCGGTGAAGAGACCCAGTACTTC
CASSPHNGGTSGEETQYF
>TRBV6-5|TRBJ2-1|many|TRBD1
TGTGCCAGCTCTCCCGGGACAGGGTATGAGCAGTTCTTC
CASSPGTGYEQFF
>TRBV11-2|TRBJ1-1|medium-sized|NA
TGTGCCAGCAGCTCCCAGGGGCCGACTGAAGCTTTCTTT
CASSSQGPTEAFF
>TRBV10-2|TRBJ2-7|many|NA
TGCGCCAGCAGTGAGAACGAGCAGTACTTC
CASSENEQYF
>TRBV29-1|TRBJ2-2|many|NA
TGCAGCGTTGACCGGGTTGGGACCGGGGAGCTGTTTTTT
CSVDRVGTGELFF
>TRBV3-1|TRBJ2-3|medium-sized|NA
TGTGCCAGCAGCCCACCAGGTGGGGGAAGTGGCACAGATACGCAGTATTTT
CASSPPGGGSGTDTQYF
>TRBV7-2|TRBJ1-1|medium-sized|NA
TGTGCCAGCAGCTTAGTCCCTAACAGTAACTCCCGCGCTTTCTTT
CASSLVPNSNSRAFF
>TRBV10-2|TRBJ2-3|many|NA
TGCGCCAGCTTTCCCGGGACTAGCACAGATACGCAGTATTTT
CASFPGTSTDTQYF
>TRBV27|TRBJ1-1|many|TRBD1
TGTGCCAGCAGTGGAAGGACAGGGCAGAACACTGAAGCTTTCTTT
CASSGRTGQNTEAFF
>TRBV3-1|TRBJ1-2|NA|NA
TGTGCCAGCAGCCAGGTATTCCCCCAGGCCTATGGCTACACCTTC
CASSQVFPQAYGYTF
>TRBV20-1|TRBJ2-3|NA|TRBD1
TGCAGTGCCGGGACAGGGGGTGGAGATACGCAGTATTTT
CSAGTGGGDTQYF